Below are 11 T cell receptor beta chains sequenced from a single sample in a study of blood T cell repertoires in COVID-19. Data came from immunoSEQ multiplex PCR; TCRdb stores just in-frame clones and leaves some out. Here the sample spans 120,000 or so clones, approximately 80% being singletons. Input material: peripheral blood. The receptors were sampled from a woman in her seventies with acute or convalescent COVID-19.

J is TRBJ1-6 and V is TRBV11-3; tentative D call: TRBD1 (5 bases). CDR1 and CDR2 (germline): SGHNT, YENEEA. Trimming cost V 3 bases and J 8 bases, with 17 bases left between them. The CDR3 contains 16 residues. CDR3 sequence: CASSFSQTAPHSPLHF. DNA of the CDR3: TGTGCCAGCAGCTTTAGCCAGACAGCGCCACATTCACCCCTCCACTTT.

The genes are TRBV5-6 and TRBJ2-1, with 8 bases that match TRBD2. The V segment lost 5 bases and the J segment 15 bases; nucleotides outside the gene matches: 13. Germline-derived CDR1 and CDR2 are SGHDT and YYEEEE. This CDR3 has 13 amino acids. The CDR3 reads CASSSRTGTRRFF. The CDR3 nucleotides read TGTGCCAGCAGTTCTCGGACCGGGACTAGGAGGTTCTTC.

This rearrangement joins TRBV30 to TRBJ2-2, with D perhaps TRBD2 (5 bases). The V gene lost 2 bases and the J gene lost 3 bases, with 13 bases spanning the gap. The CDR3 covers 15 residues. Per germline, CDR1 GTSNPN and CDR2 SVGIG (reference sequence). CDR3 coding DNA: TGTGCCTGGAGTCTCTCCAGCGGAGACACCGGGGAGCTGTTTTTT. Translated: CAWSLSSGDTGELFF.

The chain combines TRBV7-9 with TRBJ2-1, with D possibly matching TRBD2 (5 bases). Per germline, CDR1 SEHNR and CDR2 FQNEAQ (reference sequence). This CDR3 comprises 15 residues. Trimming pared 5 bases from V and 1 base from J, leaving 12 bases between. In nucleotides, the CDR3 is TGTGCCAGCAGCCGCGGATCGGGGTCCTACAATGAGCAGTTCTTC. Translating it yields CASSRGSGSYNEQFF.

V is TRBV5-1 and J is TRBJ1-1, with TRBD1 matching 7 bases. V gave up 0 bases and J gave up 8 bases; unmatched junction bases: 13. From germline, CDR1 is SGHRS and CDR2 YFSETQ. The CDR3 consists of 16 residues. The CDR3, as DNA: TGCGCCAGCAGCTTGGGGGACAGACAACGCGTGGTAGAAGCTTTCTTT. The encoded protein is CASSLGDRQRVVEAFF.

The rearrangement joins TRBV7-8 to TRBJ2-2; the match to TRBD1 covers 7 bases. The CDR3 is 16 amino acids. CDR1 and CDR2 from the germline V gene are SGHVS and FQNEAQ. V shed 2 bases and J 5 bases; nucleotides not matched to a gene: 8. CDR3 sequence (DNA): TGTGCCAGCAGCTTATTGGAAGGGGGCAGTACCGGGGAGCTGTTTTTT. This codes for CASSLLEGGSTGELFF.

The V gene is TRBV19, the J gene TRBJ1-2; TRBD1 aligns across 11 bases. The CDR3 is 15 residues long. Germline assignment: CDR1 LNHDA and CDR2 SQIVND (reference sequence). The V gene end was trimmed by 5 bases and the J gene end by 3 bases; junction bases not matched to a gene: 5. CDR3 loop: CASSVGTGGHYGYTF. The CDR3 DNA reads TGTGCCAGTAGTGTAGGGACAGGGGGGCACTATGGCTACACCTTC. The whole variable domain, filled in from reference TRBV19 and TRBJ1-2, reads DGGITQSPKYLFRKEGQNVTLSCEQNLNHDAMYWYRQDPGQGLRLIYYSQIVNDFQKGDIAEGYSVSREKKESFPLTVTSAQKNPTAFYLCASSVGTGGHYGYTFGSGTRLTVV.

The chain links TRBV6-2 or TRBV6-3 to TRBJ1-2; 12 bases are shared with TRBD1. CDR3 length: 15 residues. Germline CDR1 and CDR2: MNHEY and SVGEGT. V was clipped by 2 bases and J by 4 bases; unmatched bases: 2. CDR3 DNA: TGTGCCAGCAGTTACGGGACAGGGGGCAGCTATGGCTACACCTTC. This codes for CASSYGTGGSYGYTF.

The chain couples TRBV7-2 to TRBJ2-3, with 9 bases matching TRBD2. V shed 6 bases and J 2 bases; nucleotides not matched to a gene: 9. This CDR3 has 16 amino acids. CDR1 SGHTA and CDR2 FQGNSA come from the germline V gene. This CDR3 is CASRTRAGGNTDTQYF. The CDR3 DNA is TGTGCCAGCAGGACAAGGGCGGGGGGGAACACAGATACGCAGTATTTT.

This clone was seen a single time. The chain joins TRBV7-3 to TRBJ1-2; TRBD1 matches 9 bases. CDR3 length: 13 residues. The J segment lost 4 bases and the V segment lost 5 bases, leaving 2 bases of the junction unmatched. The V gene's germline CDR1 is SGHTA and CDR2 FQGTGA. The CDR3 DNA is TGTGCCAGCAGCCCGGACAGGGGCTATGGCTACACCTTC. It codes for CASSPDRGYGYTF.

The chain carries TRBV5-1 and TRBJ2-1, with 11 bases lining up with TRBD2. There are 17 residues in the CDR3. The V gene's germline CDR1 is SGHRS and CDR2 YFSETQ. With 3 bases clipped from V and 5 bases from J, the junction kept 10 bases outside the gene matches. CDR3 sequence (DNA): TGCGCCAGCAGCTCCCTGAAGCTAGCGGGGGGCGACAATGAGCAGTTCTTC. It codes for CASSSLKLAGGDNEQFF.